The 7 T cell receptor beta chains below come from one sample, sequenced in a study of vaccination and CD4 T cells after COVID-19. Treatment described: roughly 10-day PBMC culture with coronavirus spike peptide pools or control peptides (ViraFEST assay). An Oncomine TCR Beta short-read assay was used to sequence the DNA from cultured CD4+ T cells. TCRdb used MiXCR to reprocess the PCR reads, holding one entry per CDR3 protein. The sample lists 12,000 or so distinct CDR3 sequences, approximately 60% occurring once. These TCRs are of unknown antigen specificity. Material for sequencing was CD4+ T cells from blood, cultured in vitro. The receptors were sampled from a human donor who had recovered from COVID-19.

The chain recombines TRBV10-1 with TRBJ2-2; 9 positions agree with TRBD2. The CDR3 extends over 14 amino acids. The germline V gene encodes CDR1 WNHNN and CDR2 SYGVQD (reference sequence). V lost 4 bases, J lost 5 bases, and 2 bases stayed unmatched. The DNA for the CDR3 is TGCGCCAGCAGTGGTAGCGGGAGTACCGGGGAGCTGTTTTTT. As protein: CASSGSGSTGELFF.

CDR3 sequence reads: CASSAPRDSYGYTF. CDR3 nucleotide sequence: TGTGCCAGCAGTGCTCCCCGGGACAGCTATGGCTACACCTTC. This chain connects TRBV28 to TRBJ1-2; 7 bases agree with TRBD1. This CDR3 spans 14 amino acids. J was trimmed by 4 bases and V by 5 bases; bases with no gene match: 7. Germline V gene lookup returns CDR1 MDHEN and CDR2 SYDVKM.

Only a few counts were recorded for this clonotype. This chain connects TRBV6-1 to TRBJ2-7, with D perhaps TRBD1 or TRBD2 (5 bases each). The CDR3 is made up of 15 amino acids. Between the trimmed V and J ends, which lost 6 bases and 2 bases, there was a span of 17 bases. The germline V gene has CDR1 MNHNS and CDR2 SASEGT. CDR3 nucleotides: TGTGCCAGCAGGGGCCCCGGGACGATCACCTACGAGCAGTACTTC. Residues: CASRGPGTITYEQYF.

This clonotype was detected only once. The V call is TRBV28, the J call TRBJ2-3; D may be TRBD2 (7 bases). V was trimmed by 6 bases and J by 5 bases, leaving 15 bases between them. The CDR3 has 14 residues. The V gene's germline CDR1 is MDHEN and CDR2 SYDVKM. CDR3 residues: CASSFGGRVDTQYF. The CDR3 DNA reads as TGTGCCAGCAGCTTCGGGGGGCGGGTAGATACGCAGTATTTT.

The chain couples TRBV5-6 to TRBJ2-5, with 12 bases matching TRBD2. Germline V gene sequence: CDR1 SGHDT, CDR2 YYEEEE. The CDR3 has 17 residues. After removal of 4 bases from V and 5 bases from J, the junction contained 12 bases not matched to a gene. DNA for the CDR3: TGTGCCAGCAGCCACTTTGCTAGCGGGGGGGCCCAGGAGACCCAGTACTTC. Protein: CASSHFASGGAQETQYF.

The DNA for the CDR3 is TGCGCCAGCAGCTTATCTACAGGGGTAGGCTACACCTTC. Its translation: CASSLSTGVGYTF. The chain uses TRBV5-1 and TRBJ1-2; 7 nucleotides align to TRBD1. Germline V CDR1 and CDR2: SGHRS, YFSETQ. V dropped 2 bases and J dropped 8; count of bases not matched to a gene: 6. The CDR3 loop spans 13 amino acids.

The V and J genes are TRBV10-3 and TRBJ2-1, with 7 bases fitting TRBD1. Germline assignment: CDR1 ENHRY and CDR2 SYGVKD. Trimming at V came to 2 bases and at J to 8 bases, leaving 9 bases not matched to a gene. This CDR3 comprises 15 residues. This CDR3 is CAISEQRTGGDEQFF. CDR3 nucleotides: TGTGCCATCAGTGAGCAACGGACAGGAGGCGATGAGCAGTTCTTC.